Given below is one T cell receptor (beta chain) in context. This clonotype was counted at least ten times. Its antigen remains undetermined. Base qualities are not recorded, but no much larger clone differs from it by a single base. The data derive from a study of identical twins (dated by TCRdb to the mid-2010s). Study-wide context: The study deep-sequenced TCR alpha and beta repertoires from monozygotic twins, unrelated adults of various ages and cord blood to test whether fetal clonotypes persist. To rule out contamination, the twin experiments were replicated at different times with different library preparation protocols. What the work shows at the level of the full study, not this receptor alone: In beta out-of-frame sequences, excess twin sharing was weaker, because having fewer shared sequences lowered the signal-to-noise ratio. Compared with coincidental sharing between unrelated individuals, out-of-frame TCR alpha sequences shared between twins showed an excess of sequences with low generation probability. Fewer insertions were carried by abundant cord blood beta clonotypes; a weaker similar trend was observed in young adult naive repertoires, while no such trend was observed in memory repertoires. Invariant T cells such as MAIT and iNKT could partly confound zero-insertion analyses, although diverse VJ usage argued against such confounding for most clonotypes. Out-of-frame TCR alpha sharing in monozygotic twins was systematically underestimated by recombination models, whereas sharing between unrelated individuals was in agreement with the recombination models. Conclusions relied on cross-sectional statistical analysis, since the same donors could not be followed over many years.

Including cysteine and phenylalanine, the CDR3 has 15 amino acids. Of all the DNA, just the CDR3 is kept, 45 bases in frame from base 1. CDR1 and CDR2 (SEHNR, FQNEAQ) derive from the germline V gene (reference sequence). V is pared back by 0 bases and J by 5 bases, with 13 bases lying between the germline termini. Only healthy Caucasian donors were included. Three pairs of female monozygotic twins, all aged about 18 to 29 years, were included in the twin cohort. Using Miltenyi CD45RO+ enrichment and human naive T-cell isolation kits, memory (CD45RO+) and naive T cells were isolated from PBMC. The library was made by 5' RACE. Sequencing took place on an Illumina HiSeq 2000. A universal primer binding site was introduced by template switching, and a unique molecular identifier was present in the final cDNA, enabling accurate counting of TCR cDNA molecules. Specific primers in the conserved constant-segment region were used to synthesize first-strand cDNA for TCR alpha and beta chains. To control for contamination, each cDNA library was double barcoded with a SMART-Mk sample barcode plus Illumina barcodes. TruSeq adapter sequences and Illumina sample barcodes were added in two successive PCR steps. The TCR alpha and beta cDNA libraries were sequenced on the Illumina HiSeq platform using custom primers. In the original analysis: MiGEC was used to process raw reads and extract unique molecular identifiers, and MiXCR was used to find CDR3 positions. For each individual, recombination models were inferred using an EM algorithm with the repgenHMM and IGoR tools. Shared clonotypes were analyzed with the tcR package in R, and sharing was normalized by the product of cloneset sizes. Out-of-frame nonproductive sequences were analyzed to study raw recombination free of thymic and clonal selection effects. Through fastp at Q25 and MiXCR, TCRdb rebuilt clones from the public reads, retaining in-frame beta chains. For every CDR3 protein sequence, its rows merge into one entry that carries the most common genes and DNA. In this record, the V and J calls reflect TCRdb's handling and not the investigators' own analysis. This sample holds about 260,000 distinct CDR3 sequences; approximately 7% were observed only once. In total, the top ten clones hold approximately 3.6% of the sample.

Another study also made use of these data, one on yellow fever vaccine responses in identical twins. As noted in the second study: The T cell response to vaccination in identical twins was reported by the authors to appear partly convergent and partly personalized. In identical twins, the study followed T cell clones that responded to the vaccine with precision.

The sample comprised memory (CD45RO+) T cells sorted from blood. Explained via the paper, the cell subset or site label denotes: CD45RO+ enriched T cells. The chain employs TRBV7-9 and TRBJ1-1, and the D gene may be TRBD1, 5 bases matching. This TCR was sampled from a woman between 18 and 29 years old in good health. The nucleotides read TGTGCCAGCAGCTTAGCCGGGACGGAGAAGACTGAAGCTTTCTTT. Its translation is CASSLAGTEKTEAFF.